This is a list of T cell receptor beta chains from one sample in a study of post-analysis software for immune sequencing data. From the PCR reads, TCRdb called clonotypes with MiXCR, one entry per CDR3 protein. Here the sample spans roughly 410,000 distinct CDR3 sequences, less than 40% being singletons. Input material: blood. The source of these receptors is a girl between 10 and 17 years old with multiple sclerosis. CDR3s include the opening cysteine and the closing phenylalanine or tryptophan.

v_call cdr3_aa
TRBV7-2 CASSLTSGEGETQYF
TRBV6-5 CASSYSTTATNEKLFF
TRBV12-3/TRBV12-4 CASSLSRDTRTF
TRBV10-1 CAGSESSGGTGTQYF
TRBV2 CASSAKGRCAPLHF
TRBV5-6 CASSLGITGTVPYGYTF
TRBV9 CASSGGLLNNEQFF
TRBV4-2 CASSQVFRTGDGYTF
TRBV5-5 CASSTRPRDRGQETQYF
TRBV20-1 CSAKTTGGYEQYF
TRBV7-9 CASSPGTISYEQYF
TRBV13 CASSVRSIKGTQYF
TRBV7-9 CASSSDTSYEQYF
TRBV20-1 CSADGQSYEQYF
TRBV7-2 CVSSPGGAGETQYF
TRBV15 CATTSRANEKLFF
TRBV20-1 CSASRWTYEQYF
TRBV7-2 CASSSGGGLEKREQYF
TRBV3-1 CASSPLLAKEQFF
TRBV25-1 CASRGSTGGRKAFF
TRBV3-1 CASSQDLAGDYEQYF
TRBV6-5 CASTSYISSRDTEAFF
TRBV7-9 CASSFNGRGYTF
TRBV4-1 CASSQELLPGQSTPGEQYF
TRBV7-9 CASGPSDRVYEQYF
TRBV29-1 CSGYNTGELFF
TRBV4-1 CASSQFSADTEAFF
TRBV2 CASPFGIRSTDTQYF
TRBV20-1 CSAWGSSGGYEQYF
TRBV7-3 CASSLNRDTDTQYF
TRBV11-2 CASSQILPGQGMHGYTF
TRBV12-3/TRBV12-4 CASRGTGRTDTQYF
TRBV5-1 CASSLGTSVSGETQYF
TRBV18 CASSPGPTGETQYF
TRBV29-1 CSVGETGGENIQYF
TRBV12-3/TRBV12-4 CASSTRRTQTFNNYGYTF
TRBV7-8 CASSLVGGGTVVSEQYF
TRBV5-1 CASSPGWQANEKLFF
TRBV12-3/TRBV12-4 CASSRQEEGDTRYF
TRBV19 CAFHRGQKNRPNEKLFF
TRBV4-1 CASSLSGGGTDTQYF
TRBV7-2 CASSLAQGAGSPLHF
TRBV5-1 CASRPGAGGVGTEAFF
TRBV6-5 CASSYREAYEQYF
TRBV7-3 CASRQGASGELFF
TRBV15 CATSRVGNNSPLHF
TRBV20-1 CSARDNRRYTDTQYF
TRBV6-1 CASSDGQEETQYF
TRBV5-4 CASSSHRTSQETQYF
TRBV29-1 CSARRDREWDEQFF
TRBV27 CASTQGRGTYNEQFF
TRBV7-9 CASSYQKERGYNEQFF
TRBV11-2 CASSPINRDGRPYEQYF
TRBV4-1 CATSGQGYNSPLHF
TRBV4-2 CASSQASLRAGNYGYTF
TRBV24-1 CTTSDGGLAGGQGDEQFF
TRBV28 CASSWRTNSPLHF
TRBV6-5 CASSYEAGGLGEQYF
TRBV27 CASSPGNNEQFF
TRBV4-1 CASRRGLAGGKDIQYF